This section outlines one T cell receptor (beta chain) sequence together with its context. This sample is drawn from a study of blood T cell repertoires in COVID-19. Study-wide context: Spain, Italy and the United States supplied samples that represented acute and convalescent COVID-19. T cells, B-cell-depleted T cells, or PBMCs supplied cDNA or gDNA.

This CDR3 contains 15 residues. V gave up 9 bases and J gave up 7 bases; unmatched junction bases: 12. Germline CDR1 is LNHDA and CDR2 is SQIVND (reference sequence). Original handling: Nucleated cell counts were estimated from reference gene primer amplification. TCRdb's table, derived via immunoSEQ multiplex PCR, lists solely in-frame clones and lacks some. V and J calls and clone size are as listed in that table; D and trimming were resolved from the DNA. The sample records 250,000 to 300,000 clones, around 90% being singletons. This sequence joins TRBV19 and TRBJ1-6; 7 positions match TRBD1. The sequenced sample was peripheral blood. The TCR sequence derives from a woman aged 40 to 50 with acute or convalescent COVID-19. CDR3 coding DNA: TGTGCCAGCCGAACCTTGGACAGGCCGAATTCACCCCTCCACTTT. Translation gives CASRTLDRPNSPLHF.